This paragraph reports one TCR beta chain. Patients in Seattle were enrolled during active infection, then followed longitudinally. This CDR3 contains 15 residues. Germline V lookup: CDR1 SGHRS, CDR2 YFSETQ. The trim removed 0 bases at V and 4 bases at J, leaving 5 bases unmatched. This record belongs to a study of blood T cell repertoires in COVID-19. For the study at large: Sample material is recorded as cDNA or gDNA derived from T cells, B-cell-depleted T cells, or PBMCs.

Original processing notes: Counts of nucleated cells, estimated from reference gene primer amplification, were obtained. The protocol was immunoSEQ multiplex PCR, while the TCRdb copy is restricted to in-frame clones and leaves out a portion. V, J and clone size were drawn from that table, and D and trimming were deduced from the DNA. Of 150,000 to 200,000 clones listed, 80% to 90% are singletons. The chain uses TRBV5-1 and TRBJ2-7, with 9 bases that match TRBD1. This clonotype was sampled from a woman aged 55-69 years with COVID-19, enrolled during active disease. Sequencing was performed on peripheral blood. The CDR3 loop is CASSLEGQGFYEQYF. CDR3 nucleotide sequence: TGCGCCAGCAGCTTGGAAGGACAGGGGTTTTACGAGCAGTACTTC.